These 30 T cell receptor beta chains came from one sample sequenced in a study of cytomegalovirus exposure and HLA in healthy donors. Profiling relied on immunoSEQ multiplex PCR, and the TCRdb table lists in-frame clones only, not all of them. The data hold about 220,000 clones, with approximately 88% observed a single time. What was sequenced was PBMCs. These receptors all stem from a woman aged 30 to 39 in good health and CMV-seropositive.

J is TRBJ1-1 and V is TRBV6-6; possibly TRBD1 for D (6 bases). Germline CDR1 MNHNY, CDR2 SVGAGI (reference sequence). The CDR3 covers 15 residues. V shed 3 bases and J shed 8 bases, with 19 bases lying between them. This CDR3 is CASSYWGGPQWEAFF. DNA of the CDR3: TGTGCCAGCAGTTATTGGGGGGGCCCACAGTGGGAAGCTTTCTTT.

The genes are TRBV14 and TRBJ1-2, with 8 bases matching TRBD1. The length of the CDR3 is 14 residues. The germline CDR1 and CDR2 sequences are SGHDN and FVKESK. With 3 bases clipped from V and 2 bases from J, the junction kept 2 bases outside the gene matches. The CDR3 sequence: CASSQDRENYGYTF. CDR3 bases: TGTGCCAGCAGCCAGGACAGGGAGAACTATGGCTACACCTTC.

J is TRBJ2-1 and V is TRBV5-1; D is possibly TRBD2 (5 bases). From germline, CDR1 is SGHRS and CDR2 YFSETQ. This CDR3 is 14 amino acids long. The V and J ends lost 0 bases and 7 bases respectively, with 11 bases between them. This chain's CDR3 is CASSLEAGTNEQFF. The CDR3 bases are TGCGCCAGCAGCTTGGAGGCGGGTACGAATGAGCAGTTCTTC.

This chain joins TRBV6-5 and TRBJ2-7; tentative D call: TRBD1 (6 bases). V lost 6 bases to trimming and J lost 4 bases, with 10 bases between them. Germline V gene lookup returns CDR1 MNHEY and CDR2 SVGAGI. The CDR3 runs 12 residues. In DNA, the CDR3 is TGTGCCAGCAGCCCACAGGGATACGAGCAGTACTTC. Its protein product is CASSPQGYEQYF.

The chain carries TRBV6-6 and TRBJ2-7; perhaps TRBD2 as D (5 bases). V lost 8 bases, J lost 0 bases, and 14 bases lay in between. The CDR3 runs 14 residues. Germline values: CDR1 MNHNY, CDR2 SVGAGI (reference sequence). The CDR3: CASREGRSSYEQYF. The CDR3 bases are TGTGCCAGCCGAGAGGGCCGTTCCTCCTACGAGCAGTACTTC.

The genes are TRBV27 and TRBJ1-1; no reliable D call. CDR1 is MNHEY, CDR2 SMNVEV, per germline (reference sequence). Between the trimmed V and J ends, which lost 0 bases and 4 bases, there was a span of 12 bases. CDR3 size: 15 residues. The CDR3 DNA reads TGTGCCAGCAGTTTATCGAGGGTTTTGAGCACTGAAGCTTTCTTT. This encodes CASSLSRVLSTEAFF.

This chain joins TRBV5-1 and TRBJ2-3, with 10 bases that match TRBD2. CDR1 and CDR2 from the germline V gene are SGHRS and YFSETQ. V was pared by 3 bases and J by 1 base, with 5 bases of the junction left unmatched. The CDR3 spans 16 residues. CDR3: CASSSLAGVGTDTQYF. CDR3 nucleotides: TGCGCCAGCAGCTCCCTAGCGGGAGTGGGCACAGATACGCAGTATTTT.

In DNA, the CDR3 is TGTGCCAGCAGTGTACCGGGACAATCTGAGGAGCAGTACTTC. It is translated as CASSVPGQSEEQYF. The chain is built from TRBV28 and TRBJ2-7; D is perhaps TRBD1 (6 bases). Germline V gives CDR1 MDHEN, CDR2 SYDVKM. CDR3 length: 14 amino acids. Trimming left V 5 bases short and J 7 bases short, with 18 bases between.

The gene calls are TRBV7-8 and TRBJ2-7; the D is unclear. The V end was cut by 1 base, the J end by 2 bases, with 9 bases between. The length of the CDR3 is 14 residues. Germline-derived CDR1 and CDR2 are SGHVS and FQNEAQ. The CDR3 sequence: CASSLEAETYEQYF. In DNA form, the CDR3 reads TGTGCCAGCAGCTTAGAGGCGGAGACCTACGAGCAGTACTTC. Filled out from reference TRBV7-8 and TRBJ2-7, the complete variable domain reads GAGVSQSPRYKVAKRGQDVALRCDPISGHVSLFWYQQALGQGPEFLTYFQNEAQLDKSGLPSDRFFAERPEGSVSTLKIQRTQQEDSAVYLCASSLEAETYEQYFGPGTRLTVT.

The chain has TRBV4-3 and TRBJ1-2; a weak D match, TRBD1 (6 bases). Trimming took off 1 base at V and 7 bases at J, with 10 bases between the two ends. Germline V gives CDR1 LGHNA, CDR2 YSLEER. The CDR3 spans 13 residues. CDR3 in amino acids: CASSQAGRGGYTF. The CDR3 DNA sequence: TGCGCCAGCAGCCAAGCGGGCAGGGGTGGCTACACCTTC.

The chain links TRBV4-1 to TRBJ2-7; 9 bases map to TRBD2. The germline V gene encodes CDR1 MGHRA and CDR2 YSYEKL. The CDR3 runs 18 residues. Trimming cost V 4 bases and J 3 bases; bases outside gene matches: 16. The CDR3 region has the DNA TGCGCCAGCAGCCGAGAGACGTCGGTAGCGGGAGCGTTCTACGAGCAGTACTTC. It is translated as CASSRETSVAGAFYEQYF.

The chain carries TRBV18 and TRBJ1-2; 8 nucleotides line up with TRBD1. The CDR3 extends over 13 amino acids. The germline gives CDR1 KGHSH, CDR2 LQKENI. With V trimmed by 3 bases and J by 7 bases, 4 bases remained unmatched. CDR3 amino acids: CASSPGQESGYTF. The CDR3 DNA is TGTGCCAGCTCACCGGGACAGGAGTCTGGCTACACCTTC.

The genes are TRBV19 and TRBJ1-1; the D is unclear. V was clipped by 5 bases and J by 4 bases, with 17 bases between them. The CDR3 length is 15 residues. Germline-derived CDR1 and CDR2 are LNHDA and SQIVND (reference sequence). The CDR3 spells CASSFGVTKSTEAFF. Written as DNA, the CDR3 is TGTGCCAGTAGTTTCGGGGTAACGAAAAGCACTGAAGCTTTCTTT.

The chain is built from TRBV27 and TRBJ2-7; 8 positions match TRBD2. This CDR3 contains 14 residues. Germline V gene data show CDR1 as MNHEY and CDR2 as SMNVEV (reference sequence). Trimming at V came to 5 bases and at J to 3 bases, leaving 6 bases not matched to a gene. The CDR3 coding sequence is TGTGCCAGCAGTGCGGGGGGACGATACTACGAGCAGTACTTC. It yields the protein CASSAGGRYYEQYF.

This rearrangement joins TRBV4-1 to TRBJ2-7; 9 positions match TRBD1. This CDR3 comprises 16 residues. Unmatched junction bases numbered 11, after V lost 4 bases and J lost 4 bases. Looked up from germline, CDR1 is MGHRA and CDR2 is YSYEKL. The chain's CDR3 is CASSPEPGTGIYEQYF. CDR3 in DNA: TGCGCCAGCAGCCCCGAACCAGGGACAGGGATTTACGAGCAGTACTTC.

V and J are TRBV6-5 and TRBJ2-1; TRBD2 might be the D (6 bases). Trimming shortened V by 2 bases and J by 8 bases, and 19 bases separated the two germline ends. Germline lookup yields CDR1 MNHEY and CDR2 SVGAGI. The CDR3 extends over 16 amino acids. DNA of the CDR3: TGTGCCAGCAGTTACGGCGGGATTAAAGCTGGCGATGAGCAGTTCTTC. As protein: CASSYGGIKAGDEQFF.

This clone has a single count. J is TRBJ2-7 and V is TRBV9; TRBD2 might be the D (5 bases). Trimming left V 0 bases short and J 8 bases short, with 12 bases between. This CDR3 comprises 13 residues. Germline V gene sequence: CDR1 SGDLS, CDR2 YYNGEE. The CDR3, as DNA: TGTGCCAGCAGCGTAGCAGAAGAGGGCAAGCAGTACTTC. It is translated as CASSVAEEGKQYF.

This clone occurred many times. The genes are TRBV6-5 and TRBJ1-2, with a weak D call TRBD1 (6 bases). The CDR3 has 13 amino acids. The germline CDR1 and CDR2 sequences are MNHEY and SVGAGI. The V and J ends lost 5 bases and 5 bases respectively, with 12 bases between them. The CDR3 loop reads CASSQGFWYGYTF. DNA of the CDR3: TGTGCCAGCAGTCAGGGGTTTTGGTATGGCTACACCTTC.

This chain joins TRBV5-1 and TRBJ2-7, with D maybe TRBD1 (5 bases). CDR3 size: 14 residues. Germline CDR1 SGHRS, CDR2 YFSETQ. The germline V and J ends were trimmed by 1 base and 2 bases, with 10 bases remaining between them. The DNA for the CDR3 is TGCGCCAGCAGCTTGAGAACAGGCGCCTACGAGCAGTACTTC. Encoded protein: CASSLRTGAYEQYF.

The chain carries TRBV6-5 and TRBJ2-7, with a possible D match to TRBD1 (5 bases). The V gene lost 7 bases and the J gene lost 2 bases, with 18 bases spanning the gap. The CDR3 is 15 amino acids. Germline lookup yields CDR1 MNHEY and CDR2 SVGAGI. The CDR3 sequence: CASTPRPGLTYEQYF. Here the CDR3 DNA reads TGTGCCAGCACCCCCCGGCCAGGGCTCACCTACGAGCAGTACTTC.

The V and J genes are TRBV30 and TRBJ1-2, with a possible D match to TRBD1 (6 bases). Germline V gene sequence: CDR1 GTSNPN, CDR2 SVGIG (reference sequence). This CDR3 comprises 14 residues. V was clipped by 3 bases and J by 5 bases, with 16 bases between them. The CDR3 DNA is TGTGCCTGGAGCCGGGGGCAGGGGAGGTATGGCTACACCTTC. Amino acids: CAWSRGQGRYGYTF.

The V call is TRBV4-3, the J call TRBJ2-3; 14 nucleotides line up with TRBD2. Germline assignment: CDR1 LGHNA and CDR2 YSLEER. V gave up 4 bases and J gave up 10 bases; unmatched junction bases: 13. The CDR3 covers 17 residues. This CDR3 is CASSRLTSGRDHYAQYF. The DNA of the CDR3 is TGCGCCAGCAGCCGGCTGACTAGCGGGAGGGATCATTACGCGCAGTATTTT.

The genes are TRBV4-1 and TRBJ2-7, with TRBD2 as a possible D gene (7 bases). V dropped 1 base and J dropped 2 bases, with 12 bases sitting between them. Per the germline V gene, CDR1 is MGHRA and CDR2 is YSYEKL. The length of the CDR3 is 15 residues. CDR3 in DNA: TGCGCCAGCAGCCAAGTAGGGGGGGCTGCCTACGAGCAGTACTTC. Translated: CASSQVGGAAYEQYF.

V gene TRBV18 combines with J gene TRBJ2-1; TRBD1 agrees at 10 bases. The V gene end was trimmed by 3 bases and the J gene end by 7 bases; junction bases not matched to a gene: 9. This CDR3 comprises 16 residues. Germline-derived CDR1 and CDR2 are KGHSH and LQKENI. DNA for the CDR3: TGTGCCAGCTCACCCGGACAGGGGGGATTCGGTAATGAGCAGTTCTTC. Its protein is CASSPGQGGFGNEQFF.

The chain uses TRBV27 and TRBJ1-5; maybe TRBD1 (5 bases). V was shortened by 6 bases and J by 3 bases, with 12 bases between the two germline ends. Looked up from germline, CDR1 is MNHEY and CDR2 is SMNVEV (reference sequence). The CDR3 runs 14 residues. In DNA form, the CDR3 reads TGTGCCAGCAGCAAGGGGTCCCCCAATCAGCCCCAGCATTTT. Protein: CASSKGSPNQPQHF.

The gene calls are TRBV7-3 and TRBJ2-1; D ambiguous. V was shortened by 5 bases and J by 8 bases, with 13 bases between the two germline ends. From germline, CDR1 is SGHTA and CDR2 FQGTGA. This CDR3 contains 13 residues. The CDR3 region has the DNA TGTGCCAGCAGCCACAACCTTAGGGATGAGCAGTTCTTC. Its protein product is CASSHNLRDEQFF.

In this sample, this clone turned up many times. The rearrangement links TRBV10-1 to TRBJ2-5; TRBD2 matches 8 bases. The CDR3 length is 15 residues. Germline assignment: CDR1 WNHNN and CDR2 SYGVQD (reference sequence). Trimming at V came to 5 bases and at J to 4 bases, leaving 9 bases not matched to a gene. CDR3 DNA sequence: TGCGCCAGCAGTCCGAGCGGGAGACCCTCAGAGACCCAGTACTTC. Protein: CASSPSGRPSETQYF.

The chain uses TRBV5-1 and TRBJ2-7; 9 bases are shared with TRBD1. CDR3 length equals 14 residues. CDR1 is SGHRS, CDR2 YFSETQ, per germline. J lost 5 bases, V lost 4 bases, and 7 bases had no gene match. The DNA for the CDR3 is TGCGCCAGCAGCGTGGACAGGGGAGTCGACGAGCAGTACTTC. It codes for CASSVDRGVDEQYF.

The V gene is TRBV14, the J gene TRBJ1-2; D might be TRBD1 (6 bases). Trimming took 1 base from V and 7 from J, leaving 13 bases between them. CDR3 size: 14 residues. Germline CDR1 is SGHDN and CDR2 is FVKESK. This CDR3 reads CASSQGYRASGYTF. The CDR3 nucleotides are TGTGCCAGCAGCCAAGGGTACAGGGCTTCTGGCTACACCTTC. Drawing the rest from reference TRBV14 and TRBJ1-2, the complete variable domain is EAGVTQFPSHSVIEKGQTVTLRCDPISGHDNLYWYRRVMGKEIKFLLHFVKESKQDESGMPNNRFLAERTGGTYSTLKVQPAELEDSGVYFCASSQGYRASGYTFGSGTRLTVV.

V usage is TRBV7-6 and J usage is TRBJ2-3; D tentatively reads TRBD1 or TRBD2 (5 bases each). Germline CDR1 is SGHVS and CDR2 is FNYEAQ. The V and J ends lost 5 bases and 6 bases respectively, with 18 bases between them. The CDR3 runs to 15 residues. The CDR3 DNA reads as TGTGCCAGCAGCCGGGCCGGGACCAGGGAGGATACGCAGTATTTT. This translates into CASSRAGTREDTQYF.